This TCR beta chain was sequenced for a study of CD8 T cells in Susac syndrome. An input of roughly 0.45 to 1 ug of RNA was subjected to reverse transcription using random hexamers. In TCRdb, the immunoSEQ multiplex PCR reads were re-called with MiXCR into one record per CDR3 protein. This repertoire shows about 200,000 distinct CDR3 sequences, 92% found once; its top ten account for around 0.15%. The germline CDR1 and CDR2 sequences are MNHEY and SVGAGI. CDR3 size: 13 residues. V gave up 7 bases and J gave up 4 bases, with 13 bases separating them. What was sequenced was CD8+ T cells from PBMCs. The receptor comes from a human donor with multiple sclerosis. The rearrangement joins TRBV6-5 to TRBJ1-2; perhaps TRBD1 as D (6 bases). In DNA form, the CDR3 reads TGTGCCAGCATGGGAGACAGGTCCTATGGCTACACCTTC. Protein: CASMGDRSYGYTF.